This TCR beta chain was identified during a study of T cell responses to AZD1222 COVID-19 vaccine (dated by TCRdb to about 2021). Some background on the complete study: Because spike-specific TCR depth and breadth did not differ between the two schedules, AZD1222 recipients who got a second dose at roughly 4 weeks were pooled with those who got a second dose at roughly 12 weeks. Trial participants were enrolled by age into subgroups of 18-55, 56-69 and 70-plus years, and around 150, 29 and 61 TCR-sequenced participants, respectively, were included in these subgroups. TCR sequencing covered roughly 230 trial participants: some 210 given two doses of AZD1222 and 26 given two doses of MenACWY control vaccine. Paper-wide results and their limitations: Most participants were white British and females outnumbered males, and the authors suggested that clonal diversity may have been underestimated. A significant rise in spike-specific TCR breadth and depth was observed after two AZD1222 doses relative to day 0 and relative to MenACWY recipients. Conclusions about previously exposed vaccinees are limited because only a handful of AZD1222 recipients were SARS-CoV-2 seropositive at baseline. Nearly half of unique spike-specific TCRs reportedly recognized epitopes outside regions mutated in the B.1.351 and B.1.1.7 variants. No day 14 peak-response samples were available, so repertoires were characterized only after the peak T cell response. The vaccine-associated CD4 TCRs covered the entire spike protein, and the dominant responses fell in regions 160-218 and 743-854. In the small 56-69-year group, the increase in depth fell short of significance, most likely because of low power.

The intended sense of this specimen's time point label: baseline before first vaccination. Vaccinee samples were obtained from the UK trials COV001 and COV002, which included a single-blind randomized controlled phase 2/3 trial of AZD1222 (ChAdOx1 nCoV-19) in healthy adults. Trial participant PBMC samples were collected at day 0 and day 28 after the second dose for TCRbeta chain sequencing. The CDR3 regions of human TCRbeta chains were subjected to immunosequencing. The source study handled its data this way. Repertoire TCRs were checked for matches against a reference library of SARS-CoV-2-specific TCRs that had been generated using the MIRA antigen-specificity platform. Breadth was defined as the fraction of unique TCRs that were SARS-CoV-2-associated, and depth was defined as the fraction of total T cells that were SARS-CoV-2-associated. Each spike-specific TCR was assigned to its reactive spike region and to a CD4 or CD8 class using the MIRA data. Log10-transformed breadth and depth values were compared by one-way ANOVA with Sidak's multiple comparisons tests. TCRdb re-hosts the immuneACCESS table, in-frame sequences only. Its copies lack some clones; in the studies checked, an unresolved V gene accounts for under half of them, and the cause for the rest is not known. V and J calls plus clone size are reproduced from that table; the DNA served to infer D and trimming. Within this sample are about 120,000 clones, with about 89% of them counted one time only. Around 9.3% of the sample is held by the ten biggest clonotypes.

On this clone: This clone's antigen is unknown. At one end the junction does not follow the germline gene, possibly because of a read error.

Reading the germline V gene gives CDR1 SNHLY and CDR2 FYNNEI. The cysteine opens and the phenylalanine closes a CDR3 of 12 amino acids. Left in the record is the CDR3 DNA by itself, 36 bases read in frame from the first base. Sequencing was performed on peripheral blood, taken on day 0 of AZD1222 vaccination. The rearrangement joined TRBV2 to TRBJ2-2; the D gene is possibly TRBD1, with 6 bases matching. The receptor was derived from an adult in good health. The CDR3 sequence is CASSEAVMDSQF. The nucleotide sequence is given as TGTGCCAGCAGTGAAGCAGTTATGGACAGCCAATTT.